Presented here are 15 T cell receptor beta chains from one specimen sequenced in a study of cytomegalovirus exposure and HLA in healthy donors (dated by TCRdb to the late 2010s). Libraries were constructed by the immunoSEQ multiplex PCR assay. The source is immuneACCESS, and TCRdb retained only in-frame sequences with V and J called. Part of the clones is not carried over; for the studies checked, unresolved V genes explain less than half of this, and the remainder is unexplained. Within this sample are more than 200,000 clones, with about 88% of them counted one time only. The ten largest clones represent approximately 12% of the sample. The sequenced sample consisted of PBMCs. The source is a man aged 18 to 29 in good health and CMV-seropositive.

The genes are TRBV27 and TRBJ2-1, with D perhaps TRBD2 (5 bases). The V gene's germline CDR1 is MNHEY and CDR2 SMNVEV (reference sequence). The V and J ends lost 7 bases and 1 base respectively, with 17 bases between them. CDR3 length equals 16 residues. CDR3 region: CASTSRAPGSYNEQFF. CDR3 DNA sequence: TGTGCCAGCACCTCGAGGGCGCCGGGTTCCTACAATGAGCAGTTCTTC.

The genes are TRBV6-5 and TRBJ2-1; TRBD2 matches 8 bases. Germline assignment: CDR1 MNHEY and CDR2 SVGAGI. This CDR3 region has 15 residues. J was trimmed by 1 base and V by 6 bases; bases with no gene match: 5. CDR3 sequence (DNA): TGTGCCAGCAGCCGAATAGCGGGGTCCTACAATGAGCAGTTCTTC. This sequence encodes CASSRIAGSYNEQFF.

V usage is TRBV9 and J usage is TRBJ2-7, with D maybe TRBD2 (6 bases). There are 17 residues in the CDR3. Germline V gives CDR1 SGDLS, CDR2 YYNGEE. V was cut by 0 bases and J by 0 bases, with 16 bases left in between. CDR3 region: CASSVEGRTVNSYEQYF. As DNA, the CDR3 is TGTGCCAGCAGCGTAGAGGGGAGGACTGTGAACTCCTACGAGCAGTACTTC.

This clone is a singleton in its sample. The chain joins TRBV6-5 to TRBJ2-1; the match to TRBD2 covers 8 bases. Trimming cost V 6 bases and J 7 bases; bases outside gene matches: 11. The CDR3 sequence is 15 residues long. Germline CDR1 is MNHEY and CDR2 is SVGAGI. The CDR3 DNA is TGTGCCAGCAGCCCTAGCGGGTGGTCTGGAAATGAGCAGTTCTTC. This translates into CASSPSGWSGNEQFF.

The chain uses TRBV7-2 and TRBJ2-5; weak D call: TRBD2 (6 bases). The V gene's germline CDR1 is SGHTA and CDR2 FQGNSA. Trimming left V 1 base short and J 5 bases short, with 11 bases between. This CDR3 comprises 14 residues. CDR3 residues: CASSLVGGDETQYF. The CDR3 DNA is TGTGCCAGCAGCTTAGTCGGGGGAGACGAGACCCAGTACTTC.

The V and J genes are TRBV28 and TRBJ2-3; D gene uncertain. V lost 3 bases, J lost 2 bases, and 12 bases lay in between. Germline V gives CDR1 MDHEN, CDR2 SYDVKM. This CDR3 is built from 15 residues. The CDR3 nucleotides read TGTGCCAGCAGTTTTTCGGGCGTACCCACAGATACGCAGTATTTT. This translates into CASSFSGVPTDTQYF.

The sample holds a few counts of this clone. CDR3 nucleotides: TGTGCCAGCAGGGGGGAGGATTTCTACGAGCAGTACTTC. As protein: CASRGEDFYEQYF. The V and J genes are TRBV28 and TRBJ2-7; D might be TRBD2 (6 bases). Trimming took 6 bases from V and 3 from J, leaving 12 bases between them. The CDR3 loop spans 13 amino acids. Germline assignment: CDR1 MDHEN and CDR2 SYDVKM.

The V and J genes are TRBV6-5 and TRBJ1-2, with TRBD1 as a possible D gene (6 bases). Between the trimmed V and J ends, which lost 5 bases and 4 bases, there was a span of 14 bases. Germline V lookup: CDR1 MNHEY, CDR2 SVGAGI. The CDR3 is 14 amino acids. CDR3 loop: CASSPTRGSYGYTF. DNA for the CDR3: TGTGCCAGCAGTCCTACCAGGGGAAGCTATGGCTACACCTTC.

The chain couples TRBV25-1 to TRBJ2-7; D possibly corresponds to TRBD2 (6 bases). The CDR3 extends over 13 amino acids. The V gene lost 4 bases and the J gene lost 2 bases, with 9 bases spanning the gap. The V gene's germline CDR1 is MGHDK and CDR2 SYGVNS. Written as DNA, the CDR3 is TGTGCCAGCAGTGCGGGAGTTCCCTACGAGCAGTACTTC. This sequence encodes CASSAGVPYEQYF.

The V gene is TRBV6-1, the J gene TRBJ2-7; D remains ambiguous. The V gene lost 8 bases and the J gene lost 4 bases, with 12 bases spanning the gap. From germline, CDR1 is MNHNS and CDR2 SASEGT. This CDR3 comprises 12 residues. CDR3 region: CASLDHGYEQYF. In DNA, the CDR3 is TGTGCCAGCCTCGACCACGGATACGAGCAGTACTTC.

This clone was detected a few times. This chain connects TRBV11-2 to TRBJ2-7; 14 bases map to TRBD2. The CDR3 extends over 15 amino acids. V lost 5 bases to trimming and J lost 2 bases; unmatched junction nucleotides: 2. Germline-derived CDR1 and CDR2 are SGHAT and FQNNGV. In DNA, the CDR3 is TGTGCCAGCAGCGGGGGACTAGCGGGAGCCTACGAGCAGTACTTC. It codes for CASSGGLAGAYEQYF.

This chain joins TRBV5-1 and TRBJ2-3; 9 nucleotides line up with TRBD2. The CDR3 has 14 residues. The germline CDR1 and CDR2 sequences are SGHRS and YFSETQ. V dropped 2 bases and J dropped 6; count of bases not matched to a gene: 4. As DNA, the CDR3 is TGCGCCAGCAGCTTTGCTAGCGGGACTGATACGCAGTATTTT. Translating gives CASSFASGTDTQYF. Full variable domain (missing parts from reference TRBV5-1 and TRBJ2-3): KAGVTQTPRYLIKTRGQQVTLSCSPISGHRSVSWYQQTPGQGLQFLFEYFSETQRNKGNFPGRFSGRQFSNSRSEMNVSTLELGDSALYLCASSFASGTDTQYFGPGTRLTVL.

This chain links TRBV27 with TRBJ2-3, with 13 bases fitting TRBD2. J gave up 2 bases and V 0 bases, and 14 bases lay outside the gene matches. CDR3 length: 21 residues. The germline gives CDR1 MNHEY, CDR2 SMNVEV (reference sequence). The DNA of the CDR3 is TGTGCCAGCAGTTTATCGGGGACTAGCGGGATCCTAAATCTCTACACAGATACGCAGTATTTT. Protein: CASSLSGTSGILNLYTDTQYF.

The chain combines TRBV14 with TRBJ2-7, with D tentatively TRBD1 or TRBD2 (6 bases each). Germline V gene lookup returns CDR1 SGHDN and CDR2 FVKESK. Trimming cost V 8 bases and J 4 bases, with 15 bases left between them. This CDR3 is 13 amino acids long. This CDR3 is CASSGGGGYEQYF. The DNA of the CDR3 is TGTGCCAGCTCAGGAGGGGGAGGATACGAGCAGTACTTC.

The chain uses TRBV5-4 and TRBJ2-1, with D possibly being TRBD2 (6 bases). V lost 4 bases, J lost 7 bases, and 9 bases lay in between. CDR1 is SGHNT and CDR2 is YYREEE in the germline V gene (reference sequence). The CDR3 covers 12 residues. For the CDR3, the DNA is TGTGCCAGCAGCCCCGGGACTAATGAGCAGTTCTTC. It yields the protein CASSPGTNEQFF.